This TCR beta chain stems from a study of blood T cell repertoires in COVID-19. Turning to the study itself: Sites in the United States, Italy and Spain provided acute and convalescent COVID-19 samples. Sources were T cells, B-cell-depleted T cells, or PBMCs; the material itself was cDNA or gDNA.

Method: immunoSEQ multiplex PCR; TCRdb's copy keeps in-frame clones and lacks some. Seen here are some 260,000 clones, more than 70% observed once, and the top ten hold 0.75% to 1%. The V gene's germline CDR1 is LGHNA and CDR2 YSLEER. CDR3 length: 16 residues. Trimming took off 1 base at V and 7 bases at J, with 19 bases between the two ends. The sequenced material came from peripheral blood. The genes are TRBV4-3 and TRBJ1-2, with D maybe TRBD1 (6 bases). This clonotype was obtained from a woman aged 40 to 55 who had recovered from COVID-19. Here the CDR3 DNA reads TGCGCCAGCAGCCAAGGGGGGGGGCGCGTCGGTGCTGGCTACACCTTC. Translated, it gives CASSQGGGRVGAGYTF.